The clone carrying this T cell receptor beta chain was seen at least ten times. Its antigen is unidentified. This record comes from a study of T cells in Graves' hyperthyroidism and ophthalmopathy. Overall study findings and caveats: Most thyroid-expanded clonotypes above 0.001 were also found in blood. For ophthalmopathy, model prediction preceded onset by a median about 6 months.

V lost 2 bases to trimming and J lost 7 bases; unmatched junction nucleotides: 5. Germline V CDR1 and CDR2: MNHEY, SVGEGT. There are 15 residues in the CDR3. The CDR3 regions of TCR beta were amplified from RNA transcripts. The study used the HTBI primer set for a first-round RT-PCR of the TCR CDR3. From the multiplex PCR reads, TCRdb called clonotypes with MiXCR, one entry per CDR3 protein. The sample records around 440,000 distinct CDR3 sequences, around a sixth being singletons. It was considered stable Graves' hyperthyroidism when ophthalmopathy did not progress within 18 months. The sample was blood. The rearrangement links TRBV6-2 or TRBV6-3 to TRBJ1-6; 7 bases map to TRBD1. The receptor comes from a woman younger than 30 with Graves' hyperthyroidism. The CDR3 DNA is TGTGCCAGCAGTTACGTTGGGACAGCAAATTCACCCCTCCACTTT. Its translation: CASSYVGTANSPLHF.